The present entry profiles one T cell receptor beta chain with its context. The length of the CDR3 is 13 residues. The V and J ends lost 4 bases and 1 base respectively, with 7 bases between them. Germline V gives CDR1 SGHVS, CDR2 FNYEAQ. Produced via immunoSEQ multiplex PCR; TCRdb's table is partial and in-frame only. The sample consists of some 100,000 clones, roughly 96% of them appearing once. This entry comes from a study of siplizumab effects on memory and regulatory T cells. J is TRBJ1-1 and V is TRBV7-6; D is perhaps TRBD1 (6 bases). This TCR derives from a human donor in good health. The material sequenced was naive CD4+ T cells sorted from blood. The CDR3, as DNA: TGTGCCAGCAGCTGGACAGAGAACACTGAAGCTTTCTTT. It translates to CASSWTENTEAFF.